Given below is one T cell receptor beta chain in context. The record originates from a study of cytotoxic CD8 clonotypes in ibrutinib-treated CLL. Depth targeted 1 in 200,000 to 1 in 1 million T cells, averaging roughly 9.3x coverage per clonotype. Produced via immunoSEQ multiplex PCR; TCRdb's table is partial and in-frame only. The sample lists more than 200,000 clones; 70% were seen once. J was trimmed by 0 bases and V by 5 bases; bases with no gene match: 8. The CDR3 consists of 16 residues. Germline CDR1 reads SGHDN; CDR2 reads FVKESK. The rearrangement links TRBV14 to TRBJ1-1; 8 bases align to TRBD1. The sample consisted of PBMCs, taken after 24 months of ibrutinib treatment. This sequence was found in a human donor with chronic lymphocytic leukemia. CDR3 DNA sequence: TGTGCCAGCAGCTACAGACAGGGGTCCATGAACACTGAAGCTTTCTTT. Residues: CASSYRQGSMNTEAFF. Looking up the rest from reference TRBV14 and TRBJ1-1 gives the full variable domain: EAGVTQFPSHSVIEKGQTVTLRCDPISGHDNLYWYRRVMGKEIKFLLHFVKESKQDESGMPNNRFLAERTGGTYSTLKVQPAELEDSGVYFCASSYRQGSMNTEAFFGQGTRLTVV.